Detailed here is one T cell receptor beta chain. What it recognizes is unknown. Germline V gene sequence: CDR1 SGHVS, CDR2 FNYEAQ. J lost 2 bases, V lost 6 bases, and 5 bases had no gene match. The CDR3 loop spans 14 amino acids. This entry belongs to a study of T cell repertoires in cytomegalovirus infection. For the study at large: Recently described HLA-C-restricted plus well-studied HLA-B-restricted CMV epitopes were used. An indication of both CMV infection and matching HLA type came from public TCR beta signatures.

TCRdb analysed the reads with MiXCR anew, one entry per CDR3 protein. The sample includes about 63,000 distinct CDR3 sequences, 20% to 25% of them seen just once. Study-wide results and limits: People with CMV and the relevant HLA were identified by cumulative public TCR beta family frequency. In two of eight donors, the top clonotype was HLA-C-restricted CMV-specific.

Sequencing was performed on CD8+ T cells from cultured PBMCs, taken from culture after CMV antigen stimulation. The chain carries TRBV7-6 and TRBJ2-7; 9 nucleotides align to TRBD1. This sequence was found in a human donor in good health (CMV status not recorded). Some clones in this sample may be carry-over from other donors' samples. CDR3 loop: CASRTGTGPYEQYF. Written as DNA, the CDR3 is TGTGCCAGCAGGACTGGGACAGGGCCCTACGAGCAGTACTTC.